The sequence of this TCR beta chain was determined in a study of CD8 T cells in Susac syndrome. A quantity of about 0.45 to 1 ug RNA underwent reverse transcription using random hexamers. Amplification of TCR beta CDR3 by immunoSEQ multiplex PCR spanned 54 Vbeta and 13 Jbeta. TCRdb redid the calling of the immunoSEQ multiplex PCR reads with MiXCR, one entry per CDR3 protein. The sample contains about 200,000 distinct CDR3 sequences, 90% to 95% of which appear only once. CD8+ and CD4+ blood T cells underwent TCR beta sequencing. The study used treatment-naive patients who had stable or active relapsing-remitting disease as multiple sclerosis controls. Isolation of CD8+ and CD4+ T cells was performed negatively, whereas enrichment of TEMRA cells was done by FACS. This CDR3 has 12 amino acids. Germline V gives CDR1 SGDLS, CDR2 YYNGEE. The V and J ends lost 3 bases and 8 bases respectively, with 9 bases between them.

The sample consisted of CD4+ T cells from PBMCs. The V gene is TRBV9, the J gene TRBJ2-1, with unresolved D. The TCR sequence derives from a human donor with multiple sclerosis. In nucleotides, the CDR3 is TGTGCCAGCAGCGCACGCGGATATGAGCAGTTCTTC. It translates to CASSARGYEQFF. The complete variable domain, with remaining parts taken from reference TRBV9 and TRBJ2-1, reads DSGVTQTPKHLITATGQRVTLRCSPRSGDLSVYWYQQSLDQGLQFLIQYYNGEERAKGNILERFSAQQFPDLHSELNLSSLELGDSALYFCASSARGYEQFFGPGTRLTVL.